This note documents a single T cell receptor (beta chain) sequence. The data stem from a study of blood T cell repertoires in COVID-19. Authors' data handling: The authors estimated nucleated cell counts from reference gene primer amplification. Data came from immunoSEQ multiplex PCR; TCRdb stores just in-frame clones and leaves some out. V, J and clone size were drawn from that table, and D and trimming were deduced from the DNA. Here the sample spans about 500,000 clones, 87% being singletons. This CDR3 spans 13 amino acids. CDR1 and CDR2 (germline): SNHLY, FYNNEI. Deletions cut 3 bases from V and 5 bases from J, with 9 bases between. In Cohort 3, a recovered donor had either two negative PCRs, clearance, or symptom resolution.

This chain connects TRBV2 to TRBJ2-3; D is perhaps TRBD2 (5 bases). The sample taken for sequencing was PBMCs or T cells enriched from blood (not recorded which). This receptor was obtained from a woman under 30 who had recovered from COVID-19. The CDR3 loop reads CASSDVAGDTQYF. CDR3 DNA: TGTGCCAGCAGTGACGTGGCGGGAGATACGCAGTATTTT.